This record covers a single TCR beta chain. The specificity of this receptor is unknown. It has no much larger one-base neighbor in the sample; base qualities were not kept. V loses 10 bases at its end and J loses 5 bases; junction bases beyond the gene matches: 6. Per the germline V gene (reference sequence), LNHDA is the CDR1 and SQIVND is the CDR2. Including cysteine and phenylalanine, the CDR3 has 14 amino acids. Kept here is only the CDR3 DNA, which spans 42 bases and is read in frame from base 1. This sample stems from a study of cytomegalovirus exposure and HLA in healthy donors (dated by TCRdb to about 2017). Notes on the research overall: In an earlier analysis of approximately 500 of the donors, around 290 Gb of sequence data and roughly 100 million unique TCR beta sequences from about 179 million T cells were reported. An early release that covered more than 550 HLA-typed donors contained around 300 gigabases of sequencing data and tens of millions of unique TCR sequences. The genetic ancestry cluster associated with self-reported Caucasian donors included approximately 85% of the 398 genotyped donors. The study aimed to test whether cataloging public T cell receptors could reveal signatures of past pathogen exposure. The T cell repertoires of 550 to 850 subjects were profiled by immunosequencing and related to cytomegalovirus serostatus. In addition to the first cohort of 666 subjects, a separate validation cohort of 120 different subjects was used. High-throughput TCR immunosequencing, statistical association of individual TCRs with disease status, and machine learning were combined to predict cytomegalovirus infection status. To study patterns of TCR occurrence, a later analysis re-analyzed previously published TCR beta repertoires from 500 to 850 donors and added high-resolution HLA genotyping. Rather than using new phenotypic data, the later analysis identified candidate immune exposures from TCR beta sequences and from how often those sequences occurred across donors. To decide whether each TCR beta V gene segment behaved as functional or pseudogenic, an earlier analysis of 587 of the donors relied on high-throughput TCR beta sequencing. Alongside the repertoire data, information on donor age, sex, ethnicity and CMV serostatus was compiled. Genome-wide SNP genotypes for about three fifths of the 666 donors were used in a later genetic analysis, which treated that subset as a discovery cohort. Every repertoire in the discovery cohort had been generated on one and the same sequencing platform. Class I and class II HLA loci were covered by the typing at four-digit resolution. Typing coverage varied by locus: roughly 629-640 donors for A, B, C, DRB1 and DQB1; some 520 for DQA1; 600 to 610 for DPA1; roughly 450 for DPB1. A handful of DR-DQ haplotypes were handled as single units for association and clustering because linkage in the cohort was strong. Among about 370 genotyped donors of the cohort, an average of approximately 220,000 unique TCR beta nucleotide sequences was sequenced per donor, of which approximately 19% were non-productive. Study-level results and caveats: Some IMGT-functional V segments, including TRBV6-2 and TRBV6-3, could not be told apart with the 87-base-pair reads, so those segments were excluded. According to the authors, the approach could potentially be generalized to other disease states and immunological phenotypes. A further reported finding was that TCR beta sequences accurately predicted the HLA-A and HLA-B alleles for most subjects in the first cohort. For the cohort, immune exposure information was limited to CMV serostatus. Sequencing depth was assumed to be roughly uniform across donors in the presence/absence analyses, though that assumption may not hold. A later analysis found that HLA-associated TCR beta chains were more clonally expanded and had lower generation probabilities than equally common non-associated chains. Only TCR beta chains were sequenced in this cohort, and the absence of alpha or paired-chain data limited detectable features. A later genetic analysis reported fewer N-insertions in productive TCRs among donors in an Asian-associated ancestry cluster than the roughly 720-donor mean. The study gave a list of 150 to 200 TCR beta chains associated with cytomegalovirus. Strong co-occurrence of HLA alleles, especially DR and DQ, made assigning TCR associations to individual alleles difficult. In a later analysis, most CMV-associated TCR beta chains were found to appear HLA-restricted, with HLA associations seemingly driven largely by CMV exposure. Linkage disequilibrium might explain the correlated functional status among segregating V segments, but an unknown experimental factor could not be ruled out. In both the original and validation cohorts, the classifier was reported to diagnose cytomegalovirus status with high specificity and sensitivity. An association between a missense DCLRE1C variant and V-gene and J-gene trimming of TCR beta chains was found in a later genetic analysis and replicated in an independent cohort. The sequencing pipeline was judged likely to have produced a cluster of highly shared sequence variants as a technical artifact. In vitro tests confirmed that a few of the cytomegalovirus-associated TCR beta chains recognize cytomegalovirus antigens. According to a later analysis, TCR association rates differed among HLA loci, with DRB1 alleles showing the most associated TCRs and HLA-C alleles showing the fewest. In a later analysis, several top co-occurrence clusters were reported to appear linked to parvovirus B19, influenza, CMV and Epstein-Barr virus. HLA typing was unavailable for some donors at each locus, so association tests used only the typed subset. A later analysis associated about 16,000 TCR beta sequences with specific HLA alleles at a false discovery rate of 0.05. In an earlier analysis of under 600 of the donors, most TCR beta V segments were observed in productive rearrangements about 87% or about 30% of the time, broadly matching IMGT annotations. The earlier analysis of some 560 of the donors excluded 15 to 20 rarely observed V segments, including chromosome 9 orphons, because counts were too low. While some public TCRs were present in many individuals, most TCR sequences turned up only very rarely across donors.

Library creation used the immunoSEQ multiplex PCR assay. The multiplex PCR relied on a mix of 60 forward primers for TCR Vbeta segments and 13 reverse primers for TCR Jbeta segments. Amplification of the CDR3 region of rearranged TCR beta genes was performed with a multiplex PCR assay on genomic DNA. The Illumina HiSeq System was used to sequence the amplified TCR beta libraries as 87-base-pair reads. As for how the authors treated the data: A later analysis tallied 75 million to 85 million unique TCR beta chains across the 640 or so repertoires, and around 9.9 million of those chains were shared by two or more donors. A nearest-neighbor algorithm error-corrected the raw reads and collapsed the reads into unique sequences, merging closely related sequences to remove PCR and sequencing errors. CDR3 sequences were aligned to IMGT reference sequences to assign V, D and J gene segments. For a sequence to be retained, a match of at least six nucleotides to both a V gene segment and a J gene segment was required. Rearrangements were called productive when the CDR3 lacked stop codons and stayed in frame with V and J; all others were non-productive. Following IMGT convention, CDR3 was defined as the stretch from the second conserved V-encoded cysteine to the conserved J-encoded phenylalanine. In an earlier analysis of approximately 590 of the donors, sequences lacking an unambiguous match to a single V gene segment were excluded. In an earlier analysis of approximately 590 of the donors, a V segment was called functional when productive rearrangements were above 56.7%, and segregating when the standard deviation between donors exceeded 5%. A statistical classification framework was developed to diagnose cytomegalovirus status using the catalog of TCR beta chain sequences. V and J gene assignment, in a later analysis, came from comparing TCR nucleotide sequences with IMGT/GENE-DB human TR gene sequences. Using the TCRdist pipeline, a later analysis assigned CDR3 sequences along with most-parsimonious VDJ recombination scenarios. In a later analysis, each TCR beta chain was defined by its CDR3 amino acid sequence together with its V-gene family, and reads lacking a unique V-gene family were excluded. To address suspected cross-contamination and a sequencing artifact, a later analysis removed 550 to 750 highly shared, low-generation-probability nucleotide sequences. In a later analysis, a clonal expansion index for each public chain was calculated from normalized within-repertoire ranks of inferred template counts. In a later analysis, generation probabilities were computed using a VDJ recombination model fitted to out-of-frame rearrangements, and the results were checked against IGoR. In a later analysis, TCR-TCR, TCR-HLA and TCR-CMV co-occurrence was scored with hypergeometric tests, and a repertoire-size bias correction was applied to TCR pairs. False discovery rates were estimated in a later analysis by permuting HLA or CMV assignments 20 times. A later analysis grouped co-occurring TCRs with DBSCAN, adding TCRdist sequence similarity when clustering within HLA-allele-positive subsets. Repertoires with fewer than 30,000 or more than 120,000 public chains, plus five repertoires with anomalous nucleotide sharing, were excluded from co-occurrence clustering. This is the immuneACCESS table as TCRdb keeps it, with only in-frame sequences that have V and J called. A part of the clones is gone; compared with another copy, unresolved V genes explain less than half, and the rest is unexplained. The V and J calls and clone size are taken from that table; D and trimming were inferred from the DNA. Here the sample has fewer than 200,000 clones; 65% to 75% occur a single time. Of the sample, about 1.6% falls within the top ten clones.

The cohort was made up of hundreds of healthy bone marrow donors. At the time of sampling, every cohort member was nominally healthy, though immune exposures that went unrecorded were likely present. The donor was CMV seronegative and belonged to the group of 350 to 400 seronegative cohort members. A peripheral blood sample was collected from each donor, and TCR beta sequencing was performed on peripheral blood mononuclear cells. The Qiagen DNeasy Blood Extraction Kit was used to extract genomic DNA from the blood cell samples. This sequence was found in a girl aged 5-17 years in good health and CMV-seronegative. Sequencing used PBMCs. This chain is built from TRBV19 and TRBJ2-2; 11 junctional bases match TRBD1. The CDR3 corresponds to CATRTGGTTGELFF. In nucleotides, the sequence is TGTGCCACCAGGACAGGGGGCACTACCGGGGAGCTGTTTTTT.